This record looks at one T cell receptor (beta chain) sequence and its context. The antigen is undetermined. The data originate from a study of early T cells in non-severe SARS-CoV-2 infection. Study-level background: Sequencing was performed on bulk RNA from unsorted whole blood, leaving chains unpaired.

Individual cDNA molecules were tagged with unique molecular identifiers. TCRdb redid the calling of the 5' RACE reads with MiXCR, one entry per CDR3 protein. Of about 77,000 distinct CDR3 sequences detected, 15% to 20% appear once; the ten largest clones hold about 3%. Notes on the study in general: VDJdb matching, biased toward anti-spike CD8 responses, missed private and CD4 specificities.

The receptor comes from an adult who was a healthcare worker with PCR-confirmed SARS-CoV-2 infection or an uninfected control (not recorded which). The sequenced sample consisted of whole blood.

The CDR3 sequence is CASSPTSGRATGELFF. CDR3 coding DNA: TGTGCCAGCAGCCCGACTAGCGGGAGGGCCACCGGGGAGCTGTTTTTT. V gene TRBV7-2 combines with J gene TRBJ2-2; 14 bases fit TRBD2. Germline V gene sequence: CDR1 SGHTA, CDR2 FQGNSA. CDR3 size: 16 residues. Unmatched junction bases numbered 3, after V lost 5 bases and J lost 4 bases.